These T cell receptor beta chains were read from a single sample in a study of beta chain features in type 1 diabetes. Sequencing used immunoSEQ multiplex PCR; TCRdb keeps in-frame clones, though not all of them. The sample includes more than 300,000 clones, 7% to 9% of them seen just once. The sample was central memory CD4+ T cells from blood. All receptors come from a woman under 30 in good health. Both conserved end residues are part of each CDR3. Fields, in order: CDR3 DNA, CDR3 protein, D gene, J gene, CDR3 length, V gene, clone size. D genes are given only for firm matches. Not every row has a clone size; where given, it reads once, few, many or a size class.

DNA: TGTGCTAGCAGCTTAGGAGGCACTACGGGGGAGACCCAGTACTTC; CDR3: CASSLGGTTGETQYF; D: NA; J: TRBJ2-5; length: 15; V: TRBV7-7; size: once
DNA: TGTGCCAGCAGCTCAACCGGGACAGGGCTCTCAGATACGCAGTATTTT; CDR3: CASSSTGTGLSDTQYF; D: TRBD1; J: TRBJ2-3; length: 16; V: TRBV5-4; size: few
DNA: TGCGCCAGCAGCTTGGGGGCGGGACAGGCCCTAGAGACCCAGTACTTC; CDR3: CASSLGAGQALETQYF; D: TRBD1; J: TRBJ2-5; length: 16; V: TRBV5-1; size: few
DNA: TGTGCCAGCTCACCCCCGGGCCTCACCGTCAACTATGGCTACACCTTC; CDR3: CASSPPGLTVNYGYTF; D: NA; J: TRBJ1-2; length: 16; V: TRBV18; size: few
DNA: TGTGCCAGCAGCTTATATACAAACATTCAGTACTTC; CDR3: CASSLYTNIQYF; D: NA; J: TRBJ2-4; length: 12; V: TRBV7-2; size: NA
DNA: TGTGCCAGCAGAAAACAGGGTGGGGGGGAGACCCAGTACTTC; CDR3: CASRKQGGGETQYF; D: NA; J: TRBJ2-5; length: 14; V: TRBV27; size: NA
DNA: TGTGCCAGCTCACAGAACAAGAACACTGAAGCTTTCTTT; CDR3: CASSQNKNTEAFF; D: NA; J: TRBJ1-1; length: 13; V: TRBV18; size: few
DNA: TGTGCCAGCAGCCCCCACGGCCGAGGAGTAGCCAAAAACATTCAGTACTTC; CDR3: CASSPHGRGVAKNIQYF; D: NA; J: TRBJ2-4; length: 17; V: TRBV7-2; size: NA
DNA: TGTGCCAGCAGCCTTATAGTCTACGAGCAGTACTTC; CDR3: CASSLIVYEQYF; D: NA; J: TRBJ2-7; length: 12; V: TRBV11-2; size: NA
DNA: TGTGCCAGCAGCAAAGAGGGGTTCACAGATACGCAGTATTTT; CDR3: CASSKEGFTDTQYF; D: NA; J: TRBJ2-3; length: 14; V: TRBV21-1; size: NA
DNA: TGCAGCGTTATCACAGGGGCTAATGAAAAACTGTTTTTT; CDR3: CSVITGANEKLFF; D: TRBD1; J: TRBJ1-4; length: 13; V: TRBV29-1; size: NA
DNA: TGCGCCAGCAGCCCCCTACCGGGAGCCAACACCGGGGAGCTGTTTTTT; CDR3: CASSPLPGANTGELFF; D: NA; J: TRBJ2-2; length: 16; V: TRBV4-3; size: NA
DNA: TGTGCCACCAGCAGAGCCGCGGATCAGCCCCAGCATTTT; CDR3: CATSRAADQPQHF; D: NA; J: TRBJ1-5; length: 13; V: TRBV15; size: NA
DNA: TGTGCCAGCAGTTACCTAACAGGGAGGCGGCGAGAGACCCAGTACTTC; CDR3: CASSYLTGRRRETQYF; D: NA; J: TRBJ2-5; length: 16; V: TRBV6-5; size: once
DNA: TGTGCCAGCAGAAATAGCGGGAGCTCCTACGAGCAGTACTTC; CDR3: CASRNSGSSYEQYF; D: TRBD2; J: TRBJ2-7; length: 14; V: TRBV6-6; size: few
DNA: TGCAGCGCCCGGCAGGGGTCCCAACAGCATTTT; CDR3: CSARQGSQQHF; D: NA; J: TRBJ1-5; length: 11; V: TRBV29-1; size: NA
DNA: TGTGCCAGCAGCTTAGATCCAGGGGGGGTAGCGTCCCAGTACTTC; CDR3: CASSLDPGGVASQYF; D: NA; J: TRBJ2-5; length: 15; V: TRBV7-2; size: NA
DNA: TGTGCCAGCAGCCGAATTACAGGGGTCTACGAGCAGTACTTC; CDR3: CASSRITGVYEQYF; D: TRBD1; J: TRBJ2-7; length: 14; V: TRBV14; size: few
DNA: TGTGCCAGCAGTGGGGTGATCAATCGAGTTCGGGAGACCCAGTACTTC; CDR3: CASSGVINRVRETQYF; D: NA; J: TRBJ2-5; length: 16; V: TRBV2; size: few
DNA: TGTGCCAGCAGTGAGTTGGGCGGTAGCAATCAGCCCCAGCATTTT; CDR3: CASSELGGSNQPQHF; D: NA; J: TRBJ1-5; length: 15; V: TRBV2; size: NA
DNA: TGTGCCAGCAGCTTATTGCCTAGCGGGAGGGCGACAGATACGCAGTATTTT; CDR3: CASSLLPSGRATDTQYF; D: TRBD2; J: TRBJ2-3; length: 17; V: TRBV7-8; size: many
DNA: TGTGCCAGCAGCCGATACCAGGGGGCTCGCCAACAGCCCCAGCATTTT; CDR3: CASSRYQGARQQPQHF; D: TRBD1; J: TRBJ1-5; length: 16; V: TRBV5-6; size: few
DNA: TGTGCCAGCAGCGTACGGGACAGCAACTATGGCTACACCTTC; CDR3: CASSVRDSNYGYTF; D: TRBD1; J: TRBJ1-2; length: 14; V: TRBV9; size: NA
DNA: TGTGCCAGCAGTACAGGGCCTGGGTATGGCTACACCTTC; CDR3: CASSTGPGYGYTF; D: NA; J: TRBJ1-2; length: 13; V: TRBV6-1; size: NA
DNA: TGCGCCAGCAGCCTCTCCAGGGGAACCGGGGAGCTGTTTTTT; CDR3: CASSLSRGTGELFF; D: NA; J: TRBJ2-2; length: 14; V: TRBV5-1; size: NA
DNA: TGTGCCAGCAGTGTCCCTAACAGGGGCCTCAGCACAGATACGCAGTATTTT; CDR3: CASSVPNRGLSTDTQYF; D: TRBD1; J: TRBJ2-3; length: 17; V: TRBV2; size: many
DNA: TGTGCCAGCAGCTTGATAGGGGCGAGGGAGACCCAGTACTTC; CDR3: CASSLIGARETQYF; D: NA; J: TRBJ2-5; length: 14; V: TRBV5-4; size: NA
DNA: TGTGCCAGCAGCGTAGGAGGGCAGGGGGCGAACATTCAGTACTTC; CDR3: CASSVGGQGANIQYF; D: TRBD1; J: TRBJ2-4; length: 15; V: TRBV9; size: NA
DNA: TGTGCCAGCAGTTTTTGGGGGGGTGAGCAGTTCTTC; CDR3: CASSFWGGEQFF; D: TRBD2; J: TRBJ2-1; length: 12; V: TRBV27; size: few
DNA: TGTGCCAGCAGGAGACTAGCGGGAGGGCCCCCAGATACGCAGTATTTT; CDR3: CASRRLAGGPPDTQYF; D: TRBD2; J: TRBJ2-3; length: 16; V: TRBV2; size: many
DNA: TGTGCCAGCAGAGAACCGGGACAGGACTACGAGCAGTACTTC; CDR3: CASREPGQDYEQYF; D: TRBD1; J: TRBJ2-7; length: 14; V: TRBV11-2; size: NA
DNA: TGTGCCAGCTCACCAGGGGTTAGCACTGAAGCTTTCTTT; CDR3: CASSPGVSTEAFF; D: NA; J: TRBJ1-1; length: 13; V: TRBV18; size: NA
DNA: TGTGCCAGCAGCTCTGGGCAGTACAATGAGCAGTTCTTC; CDR3: CASSSGQYNEQFF; D: NA; J: TRBJ2-1; length: 13; V: TRBV7-9; size: NA
DNA: TGTGCCAGCAGCTTAGCGATGGACACCGGGGAGCTGTTTTTT; CDR3: CASSLAMDTGELFF; D: NA; J: TRBJ2-2; length: 14; V: TRBV7-9; size: NA
DNA: TGTGCCAGCAGTGAAGTGAGCCCCGGGGAGCTGTTTTTT; CDR3: CASSEVSPGELFF; D: NA; J: TRBJ2-2; length: 13; V: TRBV10-3; size: few
DNA: TGTGCCAGCAGCACCGAATATAATTCACCCCTCCACTTT; CDR3: CASSTEYNSPLHF; D: NA; J: TRBJ1-6; length: 13; V: TRBV9; size: NA
DNA: TGTGCCAGCAGTACAATTAGCGGGAGGATCAAAGAGACCCAGTACTTC; CDR3: CASSTISGRIKETQYF; D: TRBD2; J: TRBJ2-5; length: 16; V: TRBV27; size: few
DNA: TGTGCCAGCAGCGGGGGGCGGTTATTCACAGATACGCAGTATTTT; CDR3: CASSGGRLFTDTQYF; D: NA; J: TRBJ2-3; length: 15; V: TRBV11-2; size: NA
DNA: TGTGCCAGCAGTTACGGGACAGGGGTTCTGTACTTC; CDR3: CASSYGTGVLYF; D: TRBD1; J: TRBJ2-5; length: 12; V: TRBV6-5; size: NA
DNA: TGCGCCAGCAGTCAATCCGGGACCAATTCTTACGAGCAGTACTTC; CDR3: CASSQSGTNSYEQYF; D: NA; J: TRBJ2-7; length: 15; V: TRBV5-1; size: NA
DNA: TGTGCCAGTAGTTTACCGGGACCCCACCCAGATACGCAGTATTTT; CDR3: CASSLPGPHPDTQYF; D: NA; J: TRBJ2-3; length: 15; V: TRBV19; size: NA
DNA: TGTGCCAGCAGCCTAAGTAGATTAGAGACCCAGTACTTC; CDR3: CASSLSRLETQYF; D: NA; J: TRBJ2-5; length: 13; V: TRBV7-3; size: NA
DNA: TGTGCCAGCAGCCAAGCGCGTGGCTCTGAGACCCAGTACTTC; CDR3: CASSQARGSETQYF; D: NA; J: TRBJ2-5; length: 14; V: TRBV4-2; size: few
DNA: TGTGCCAGCAGCAATAAGGATTACCAGCGGTTGACCCAGCATTTT; CDR3: CASSNKDYQRLTQHF; D: NA; J: TRBJ1-5; length: 15; V: TRBV21-1; size: few
DNA: TGTGCCAGCAGTCATGGCCGGACAGGGGGAAACAATGAGCAGTTCTTC; CDR3: CASSHGRTGGNNEQFF; D: TRBD1; J: TRBJ2-1; length: 16; V: TRBV5-4; size: few
DNA: TGTGCCAGCAGCGATAGCGCTGGAGAGGCCTTCACCGGGGAGCTGTTTTTT; CDR3: CASSDSAGEAFTGELFF; D: NA; J: TRBJ2-2; length: 17; V: TRBV9; size: NA
DNA: TGTGCCATCGGCCTCGGGGACGGGACTAACTATGGCTACACCTTC; CDR3: CAIGLGDGTNYGYTF; D: NA; J: TRBJ1-2; length: 15; V: TRBV10-3; size: few
DNA: TGTGCCAGCAGCTTTGAGTCTAGGGGTGAGCAGTTCTTC; CDR3: CASSFESRGEQFF; D: NA; J: TRBJ2-1; length: 13; V: TRBV11-3; size: NA
DNA: TGTGCCAGCAGTCCGACAGGGGTAGGATCCTACGAGCAGTACTTC; CDR3: CASSPTGVGSYEQYF; D: TRBD1; J: TRBJ2-7; length: 15; V: TRBV7-3; size: few
DNA: TGTGCCAGCAGCCCATACCTTGAAGATACGCAGTATTTT; CDR3: CASSPYLEDTQYF; D: NA; J: TRBJ2-3; length: 13; V: TRBV7-2; size: many